This TCR beta chain was sequenced in a study of Ad26.COV2.S vaccination and SARS-CoV-2 variants. Per germline, CDR1 SGHAT and CDR2 FQNNGV. The CDR3 has 15 residues. The ends were cut back, 2 bases at V and 4 bases at J, with 11 bases in the middle. A remark on this clone: Its antigen is currently unknown.

TCRdb's table, derived via immunoSEQ multiplex PCR, lists solely in-frame clones and lacks some. The sample contains some 190,000 clones, approximately 88% of which appear only once. Study-level findings and limits: Responses of spike-specific T cells (both CD8+ and CD4+) reportedly showed substantial breadth after vaccination. Overall T cell responses may have been underestimated by the analyses of TCR breadth and depth. Spike-specific TCR breadth in vaccine recipients exceeded that seen in placebo recipients. Those who received vaccine or placebo ended up with similar non-spike TCR breadth.

The TCR originated in a human donor who had recovered from COVID-19. Sample: peripheral blood, taken after recovery from COVID-19. This sequence joins TRBV11-2 and TRBJ2-2; D remains ambiguous. CDR3 sequence reads: CASSLSRWITGELFF. The CDR3 DNA is TGTGCCAGCAGCTTATCAAGGTGGATCACCGGGGAGCTGTTTTTT.